The next 22 T cell receptor beta chains were all read from a single sample in a study of cytomegalovirus exposure and HLA in healthy donors. PCR employed 60 Vbeta and 13 Jbeta primers. Libraries were prepared by immunoSEQ multiplex PCR; TCRdb keeps only in-frame clonotypes and omits some of them. The data show about 130,000 clones, about 80% seen once. Sequencing was performed on PBMCs. The receptors come from a man aged 40-49 years in good health and CMV-seronegative.

This clone was picked up one time. One end of the junction fails to match germline, which may point to a read error. Other DNA sequences in this specimen translate into the identical CDR3. The rearrangement uses TRBV14 and TRBJ1-1; tentative D call: TRBD1 (5 bases). This CDR3 has 14 residues. CDR1 and CDR2 from the germline V gene are SGHDN and FVKESK. The CDR3 DNA reads as TGTGCCAGCAGCCAAGATCGCTGGGGCGTTGAAGCCTTCTTT. The encoded protein is CASSQDRWGVEAFF.

In this sample, this clone turned up a few times. The rearrangement uses TRBV19 and TRBJ2-1; tentatively, D is TRBD2 (6 bases). The CDR3 is 17 residues long. The V and J ends lost 0 bases and 2 bases respectively, with 14 bases between them. CDR1 is LNHDA, CDR2 SQIVND, per germline (reference sequence). The CDR3 is CASSIERGNWPYNEQFF. CDR3 sequence (DNA): TGTGCCAGTAGTATAGAGCGGGGAAACTGGCCCTACAATGAGCAGTTCTTC.

The chain uses TRBV5-8 and TRBJ2-3; a possible D gene is TRBD1 (6 bases). Germline V CDR1 and CDR2: SGHTS, YDEGEE. The V and J ends lost 2 bases and 0 bases respectively, with 7 bases between them. This CDR3 spans 14 amino acids. CDR3: CASSFGQSTDTQYF. The CDR3 coding sequence is TGTGCCAGCAGCTTCGGACAGAGCACAGATACGCAGTATTTT.

The chain employs TRBV6-6 and TRBJ1-5; the match to TRBD1 covers 9 bases. CDR3 length: 15 amino acids. Trimming removed 2 bases from V and 8 bases from J; junction bases left unmatched: 7. The germline gives CDR1 MNHNY, CDR2 SVGAGI (reference sequence). CDR3 loop: CASSYTPGQGEPQHF. DNA for the CDR3: TGTGCCAGCAGTTACACGCCGGGACAGGGTGAGCCCCAGCATTTT.

V usage is TRBV7-3 and J usage is TRBJ2-6, with a possible D match to TRBD1 (6 bases). This CDR3 contains 17 residues. With 4 bases removed from V and 4 bases from J, the gap between germline ends came to 17 bases. Per germline, CDR1 SGHTA and CDR2 FQGTGA. The CDR3 coding sequence is TGTGCCAGCAGCTCGGGACACTCCCCTCAAGGGGCCAACGTCCTGACTTTC. Its translation is CASSSGHSPQGANVLTF.

The chain combines TRBV5-8 with TRBJ2-7; D is possibly TRBD1 (5 bases). The V end lost 5 bases, the J end lost 0 bases, and 15 bases lay between the germline ends. CDR3 size: 15 residues. Germline assignment: CDR1 SGHTS and CDR2 YDEGEE. The CDR3 reads CASSLMGPLSYEQYF. CDR3 in DNA: TGTGCCAGCAGTTTGATGGGGCCCCTCTCCTACGAGCAGTACTTC.

The CDR3 nucleotides are TGTGCCATCAGACTTACCCCGGGATCCCCGGGGACTGAAGCTTTCTTT. It specifies CAIRLTPGSPGTEAFF. The rearrangement joins TRBV10-3 to TRBJ1-1; D call uncertain. The CDR3 sequence is 16 residues long. Germline lookup yields CDR1 ENHRY and CDR2 SYGVKD. V was shortened by 6 bases and J by 5 bases, with 22 bases between the two germline ends.

This chain uses TRBV5-1 with TRBJ2-1; 9 bases line up with TRBD2. This CDR3 has 15 amino acids. The ends lost 0 bases at V and 9 bases at J; junction bases unmatched: 7. The germline V gene has CDR1 SGHRS and CDR2 YFSETQ. This chain's CDR3 is CASSLEGGGATEQFF. CDR3 nucleotides: TGCGCCAGCAGCTTGGAGGGCGGGGGGGCCACTGAGCAGTTCTTC.

The genes are TRBV14 and TRBJ1-5; 9 nucleotides match TRBD1. CDR1 SGHDN and CDR2 FVKESK come from the germline V gene. The CDR3 spans 14 residues. The V gene end was trimmed by 8 bases and the J gene end by 7 bases; junction bases not matched to a gene: 9. The CDR3 DNA is TGTGCCAGCGGACCGGGACAGGGTAGACAGCCCCAGCATTTT. Its translation is CASGPGQGRQPQHF.

The rearrangement uses TRBV2 and TRBJ2-5; D uncertain. Trimming removed 8 bases at V and 4 bases at J, with 8 bases between. The V gene's germline CDR1 is SNHLY and CDR2 FYNNEI. The CDR3 is 11 residues long. The CDR3 here is CASGPVETQYF. The CDR3 DNA is TGTGCCAGCGGGCCCGTAGAGACCCAGTACTTC. Full variable domain (rest looked up from reference TRBV2 and TRBJ2-5): EPEVTQTPSHQVTQMGQEVILRCVPISNHLYFYWYRQILGQKVEFLVSFYNNEISEKSEIFDDQFSVERPDGSNFTLKIRSTKLEDSAMYFCASGPVETQYFGPGTRLLVL.

The V and J genes are TRBV12-5 and TRBJ1-5, with 7 bases lining up with TRBD1. Trimming at V came to 6 bases and at J to 2 bases, leaving 7 bases not matched to a gene. The germline V gene has CDR1 LGHNT and CDR2 FRNRAP. This CDR3 comprises 15 residues. The CDR3: CASGSTGEGNQPQHF. CDR3 nucleotide sequence: TGTGCTAGTGGGTCTACAGGGGAGGGCAATCAGCCCCAGCATTTT.

The chain links TRBV28 to TRBJ2-5; D call uncertain. The CDR3 covers 11 residues. V was trimmed by 5 bases and J by 11 bases, leaving 12 bases between them. Germline V gene lookup returns CDR1 MDHEN and CDR2 SYDVKM. The CDR3 nucleotides are TGTGCCAGCAGTCCCCGGTTTGAGCAGTACTTC. It yields the protein CASSPRFEQYF.

The CDR3 sequence is CATSRVGTGLTYEQYF. In nucleotides, the CDR3 is TGTGCCACCAGCAGAGTCGGGACAGGTTTGACCTACGAGCAGTACTTC. J is TRBJ2-5 and V is TRBV15; TRBD1 matches at 8 bases. The J call may be mistaken, given a closer DNA end match to TRBJ2-7. Germline lookup yields CDR1 LNHNV and CDR2 YYDKDF (reference sequence). This CDR3 has 16 amino acids.

The chain uses TRBV27 and TRBJ2-1; 7 nucleotides match TRBD1. Germline assignment: CDR1 MNHEY and CDR2 SMNVEV (reference sequence). With V trimmed by 6 bases and J by 6 bases, 11 bases remained unmatched. This CDR3 is built from 15 residues. CDR3 residues: CASRHWDSSGNEQFF. In DNA form, the CDR3 reads TGTGCCAGCAGACATTGGGACAGTTCCGGCAATGAGCAGTTCTTC.

The chain combines TRBV11-2 with TRBJ2-1; the D gene is possibly TRBD1 (6 bases). Trimming shortened V by 5 bases and J by 6 bases, and 14 bases separated the two germline ends. Germline V lookup: CDR1 SGHAT, CDR2 FQNNGV. CDR3 length: 14 residues. Here the CDR3 reads CASSGIGQFNEQFF. For the CDR3, the DNA is TGTGCCAGCAGCGGAATAGGACAGTTCAATGAGCAGTTCTTC. Combining the CDR3 with reference TRBV11-2 and TRBJ2-1 gives the whole variable domain EAGVAQSPRYKIIEKRQSVAFWCNPISGHATLYWYQQILGQGPKLLIQFQNNGVVDDSQLPKDRFSAERLKGVDSTLKIQPAKLEDSAVYLCASSGIGQFNEQFFGPGTRLTVL.

The chain employs TRBV29-1 and TRBJ1-2; 8 bases align to TRBD1. Germline V lookup: CDR1 SQVTM, CDR2 ANQGSEA. CDR3 length: 15 amino acids. V lost 2 bases, J lost 8 bases, and 13 bases stayed unmatched. The CDR3 reads CSVESRSRTGKGYTF. The CDR3 DNA is TGCAGCGTTGAAAGTAGGTCCCGGACAGGGAAAGGCTACACCTTC.

V usage is TRBV7-9 and J usage is TRBJ1-6, with 8 bases that match TRBD1. V shed 4 bases and J 9 bases; nucleotides not matched to a gene: 11. In germline, CDR1 is SEHNR, CDR2 FQNEAQ (reference sequence). The CDR3 is made up of 16 amino acids. CDR3 residues: CASSSTGEGPGSPLHF. CDR3 nucleotide sequence: TGTGCCAGCAGCTCGACAGGGGAAGGACCAGGTTCACCCCTCCACTTT.

The rearrangement joins TRBV5-5 to TRBJ1-2; D is possibly TRBD1 (5 bases). Germline V CDR1 and CDR2: SGHKS, YYEKEE (reference sequence). V was cut by 1 base and J by 4 bases, with 11 bases left in between. The CDR3 has 14 residues. The CDR3 here is CASSLRDLVYGYTF. CDR3 bases: TGTGCCAGCAGCTTGAGGGACTTAGTCTATGGCTACACCTTC.

This CDR3 reads CASRRTETNYGYTF. DNA for the CDR3: TGTGCCAGTAGGCGGACAGAAACTAACTATGGCTACACCTTC. The chain uses TRBV19 and TRBJ1-2; TRBD1 might be the D (6 bases). CDR3 length equals 14 residues. The germline V gene has CDR1 LNHDA and CDR2 SQIVND (reference sequence). Trimming shortened V by 6 bases and J by 0 bases, and 11 bases separated the two germline ends.

The gene calls are TRBV5-1 and TRBJ2-3; 11 bases match TRBD1. Germline V gene lookup returns CDR1 SGHRS and CDR2 YFSETQ. The CDR3 spans 15 residues. V lost 5 bases and J lost 7; bases outside the gene matches: 9. The CDR3 loop is CASSPTGQGVNTQYF. CDR3 nucleotide sequence: TGCGCCAGCAGTCCCACGGGACAGGGGGTAAATACGCAGTATTTT.

The chain combines TRBV5-1 with TRBJ2-7; the D is unclear. The ends were cut back, 1 base at V and 0 bases at J, with 11 bases in the middle. The length of the CDR3 is 15 residues. CDR1 and CDR2 from the germline V gene are SGHRS and YFSETQ. In DNA, the CDR3 is TGCGCCAGCAGCTTGATCCCGCGGATCTCCTACGAGCAGTACTTC. Its protein product is CASSLIPRISYEQYF.

The rearrangement links TRBV19 to TRBJ1-2; D ambiguous. The CDR3 length is 15 residues. Deletions cut 6 bases from V and 0 bases from J, with 14 bases between. Germline values: CDR1 LNHDA, CDR2 SQIVND (reference sequence). In DNA form, the CDR3 reads TGTGCCAGTAGGACCAGCCAGGCCCCTAACTATGGCTACACCTTC. It codes for CASRTSQAPNYGYTF. Full variable domain (outside the CDR3, taken from reference TRBV19 and TRBJ1-2): DGGITQSPKYLFRKEGQNVTLSCEQNLNHDAMYWYRQDPGQGLRLIYYSQIVNDFQKGDIAEGYSVSREKKESFPLTVTSAQKNPTAFYLCASRTSQAPNYGYTFGSGTRLTVV.